This T cell receptor (beta chain) was captured in a study of T cell responses to AZD1222 COVID-19 vaccine. Overall study results and limits: Only a handful of AZD1222 recipients were seropositive at baseline. Along spike, vaccine-associated CD4 TCRs were found throughout, with dominance at 160-218 and 743-854. Spike-specific TCR repertoires showed rising breadth and depth after two AZD1222 doses.

Using immunoSEQ multiplex PCR, the repertoire was profiled, and TCRdb retains in-frame clones only, with some absent. The table lists roughly 120,000 clones, around 89% of them singletons, with roughly 7% in the top ten. V was pared by 5 bases and J by 6 bases, with 4 bases of the junction left unmatched. Germline assignment: CDR1 SGHNT and CDR2 YENEEA. The CDR3 runs to 14 residues. Samples with a second dose at about 4 or about 12 weeks were pooled together. Details on this clone: Antigen specificity is unknown.

The receptor was isolated from an adult who received the AZD1222 COVID-19 vaccine. The chain recombines TRBV11-3 with TRBJ1-4, with TRBD1 matching 9 bases. This specimen consisted of peripheral blood, obtained 28 days after the second AZD1222 dose. The CDR3 DNA is TGTGCCAGCAGCCTACAGGGGGCCTATGAAAAACTGTTTTTT. Translation gives CASSLQGAYEKLFF.